This TCR beta chain originates from a study of T-cell memory formation after mild COVID-19. Across the whole study: TCR clusters showed largely donor specificity.

Whole-study results and caveats: There were some responding clones in pre-infection memory, which suggested that cross-reactive memory had joined. A balance of CD4 and CD8 characterized clones contracting day 15 to 85, whereas later expanders leaned CD4+.

Note on this clonotype: Its antigen is undetermined.

The 5'RACE method, run with constant-segment primers, produced TCR alpha and TCR beta cDNA libraries (carrying sample barcodes and UMIs). TCRdb re-derived calls from the 5' RACE reads in MiXCR, one entry per CDR3 protein. Of tens of thousands of distinct CDR3 sequences in the sample, approximately 14% were seen once. V was shortened by 4 bases and J by 4 bases, with 4 bases between the two germline ends. The germline gives CDR1 SQVTM, CDR2 ANQGSEA. The CDR3 runs 10 residues. The chain links TRBV29-1 to TRBJ2-5; D unclear. The sequenced sample consisted of PBMCs or a T cell subset sorted from them (not recorded which). The clonotype originates from an adult woman who had mild COVID-19 (a few samples of this study predate the infection). Cell type and time point are not known. The CDR3 region has the DNA TGCAGCGTTGCCGTAGAGACCCAGTACTTC. Its protein product is CSVAVETQYF.